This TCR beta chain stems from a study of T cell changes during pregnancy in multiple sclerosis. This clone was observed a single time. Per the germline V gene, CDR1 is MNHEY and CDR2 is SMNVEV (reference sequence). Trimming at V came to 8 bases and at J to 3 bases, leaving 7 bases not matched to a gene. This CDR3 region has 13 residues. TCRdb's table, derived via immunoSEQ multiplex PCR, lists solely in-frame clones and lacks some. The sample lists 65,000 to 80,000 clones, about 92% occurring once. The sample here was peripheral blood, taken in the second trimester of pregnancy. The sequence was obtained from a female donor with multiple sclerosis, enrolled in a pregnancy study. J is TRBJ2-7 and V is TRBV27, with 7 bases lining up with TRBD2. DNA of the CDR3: TGTGCCAGCTCTAGGACTAGGAGCTACGAGCAGTACTTC. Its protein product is CASSRTRSYEQYF.